The 12 T cell receptor beta chains reported below all come from one sample, sequenced in a study of T cell changes during pregnancy in multiple sclerosis. Some clones are missing from TCRdb's copy, which holds only in-frame ones; the method was immunoSEQ multiplex PCR. Here the sample spans approximately 58,000 clones, over 80% being singletons. The material sequenced was peripheral blood, taken in the second trimester of pregnancy. Receptor source: a female donor in good health, enrolled as a control in a pregnancy study.

This rearrangement joins TRBV10-3 to TRBJ1-3; TRBD1 might be the D (6 bases). V was pared by 5 bases and J by 0 bases, with 14 bases between. The CDR3 runs 16 residues. CDR1 ENHRY and CDR2 SYGVKD come from the germline V gene. CDR3 region: CAISPSGTRSGNTIYF. CDR3 nucleotides: TGTGCCATCAGTCCTTCCGGGACACGCTCTGGAAACACCATATATTTT.

The chain recombines TRBV15 with TRBJ2-1; TRBD2 might be the D (6 bases). Germline V gene sequence: CDR1 LNHNV, CDR2 YYDKDF (reference sequence). The CDR3 contains 16 residues. V was clipped by 5 bases and J by 0 bases, with 14 bases between them. The CDR3 DNA reads TGTGCCACCAGCTCCTCGGAGGGTAGCTCCTACAATGAGCAGTTCTTC. Its protein is CATSSSEGSSYNEQFF.

The chain couples TRBV4-3 to TRBJ2-2; 7 bases map to TRBD2. The V and J ends lost 0 bases and 0 bases, in that order; junction bases with no gene match: 4. The CDR3 spans 17 residues. Germline values: CDR1 LGHNA, CDR2 YSLEER. CDR3 sequence: CASSQDRTRTNTGELFF. CDR3 DNA sequence: TGCGCCAGCAGCCAAGACCGGACTAGGACGAACACCGGGGAGCTGTTTTTT.

This sequence joins TRBV7-8 and TRBJ2-7, with a possible D match to TRBD1 (6 bases). CDR1 SGHVS and CDR2 FQNEAQ come from the germline V gene. The CDR3 has 15 residues. V was shortened by 5 bases and J by 2 bases, with 16 bases between the two germline ends. This chain's CDR3 is CASSRLRDTAYEQYF. CDR3 bases: TGTGCCAGCAGCCGCCTCCGGGACACCGCCTACGAGCAGTACTTC.

This clone was counted a few times. The V call is TRBV4-1, the J call TRBJ2-7; 9 bases fit TRBD1. The trim removed 0 bases at V and 7 bases at J, leaving 10 bases unmatched. Per the germline V gene, CDR1 is MGHRA and CDR2 is YSYEKL. The CDR3 is 16 amino acids. The CDR3 sequence is CASSQDWATGGVEQYF. The CDR3 bases are TGCGCCAGCAGCCAAGATTGGGCCACAGGGGGCGTAGAGCAGTACTTC.

The chain links TRBV11-2 to TRBJ2-1; unclear D gene. The germline V gene has CDR1 SGHAT and CDR2 FQNNGV. The CDR3 is 14 residues long. Trimming took 6 bases from V and 1 from J, leaving 10 bases between them. The CDR3 spells CASSPPYSYNEQFF. The CDR3, as DNA: TGTGCCAGCAGTCCCCCTTATTCCTACAATGAGCAGTTCTTC.

The chain uses TRBV5-1 and TRBJ2-3; 8 bases fit TRBD1. Germline V gene lookup returns CDR1 SGHRS and CDR2 YFSETQ. The CDR3 extends over 15 amino acids. Unmatched junction bases numbered 6, after V lost 4 bases and J lost 2 bases. The CDR3 DNA reads as TGCGCCAGCAGCCTATCGGGACAGGTCACAGATACGCAGTATTTT. Its protein is CASSLSGQVTDTQYF. Looking up the rest from reference TRBV5-1 and TRBJ2-3 gives the full variable domain: KAGVTQTPRYLIKTRGQQVTLSCSPISGHRSVSWYQQTPGQGLQFLFEYFSETQRNKGNFPGRFSGRQFSNSRSEMNVSTLELGDSALYLCASSLSGQVTDTQYFGPGTRLTVL.

This chain joins TRBV19 and TRBJ1-5; D may be TRBD1 (5 bases). Germline V gene sequence: CDR1 LNHDA, CDR2 SQIVND (reference sequence). V lost 5 bases and J lost 5, with 19 bases in between. This CDR3 has 16 residues. The DNA of the CDR3 is TGTGCCAGTAGTCCCTGGGGCACCCTTCACTATCAGCCCCAGCATTTT. Protein sequence: CASSPWGTLHYQPQHF.

CDR3 DNA: TGTGCCAGCAGCTTAAGTAGCGGGGGCCCGATGAGCACAGATACGCAGTATTTT. It yields the protein CASSLSSGGPMSTDTQYF. The chain combines TRBV7-3 with TRBJ2-3; 9 bases are a match to TRBD2. This CDR3 spans 18 amino acids. Trimming took 1 base from V and 0 from J; bases not matched to a gene: 8. Germline V CDR1 and CDR2: SGHTA, FQGTGA.

The V call is TRBV7-9, the J call TRBJ2-7; D possibly corresponds to TRBD2 (6 bases). Deletions cut 0 bases from V and 7 bases from J, with 10 bases between. The CDR3 is 13 residues long. Germline loops: CDR1 SEHNR, CDR2 FQNEAQ (reference sequence). The CDR3 region is CASSLAGDSEQYF. The CDR3 bases are TGTGCCAGCAGCTTAGCGGGGGACTCGGAGCAGTACTTC. Full variable domain (remainder filled in from reference TRBV7-9 and TRBJ2-7): DTGVSQNPRHKITKRGQNVTFRCDPISEHNRLYWYRQTLGQGPEFLTYFQNEAQLEKSRLLSDRFSAERPKGSFSTLEIQRTEQGDSAMYLCASSLAGDSEQYFGPGTRLTVT.

The rearrangement uses TRBV7-6 and TRBJ2-7; the D gene is possibly TRBD1 (5 bases). V was clipped by 5 bases and J by 5 bases, with 19 bases between them. The CDR3 has 15 amino acids. Germline lookup yields CDR1 SGHVS and CDR2 FNYEAQ. The CDR3 DNA reads TGTGCCAGCAGCCCTAATAAAGTGGGGCTCCACGAGCAGTACTTC. It encodes CASSPNKVGLHEQYF.

This chain uses TRBV29-1 with TRBJ2-3, with 8 bases fitting TRBD2. This CDR3 is built from 15 residues. Germline V gene sequence: CDR1 SQVTM, CDR2 ANQGSEA. V dropped 4 bases and J dropped 3; count of bases not matched to a gene: 9. CDR3 coding DNA: TGCAGCGTTGCTATGGTTAGCGGGGTAACAGATACGCAGTATTTT. Its translation is CSVAMVSGVTDTQYF.